This record covers a single TCR beta chain. Its antigen remains unknown. The sample is drawn from a study of monozygotic twins with inflammatory bowel disease. Study results and caveats: Variability may have been added to patient repertoires by differing immunosuppressive treatments.

The CDR3 is made up of 12 amino acids. Looked up from germline, CDR1 is MNHNS and CDR2 is SASEGT. Eight separate reactions per sample served to make cDNA. Each CDR3 protein gets one entry in TCRdb, which reprocessed the 5' RACE reads and gives no DNA. Its table records around 140,000 distinct CDR3 sequences. Sequencing used blood. The sequence derives from a human donor with ulcerative colitis or Crohn's disease, or a healthy co-twin of an affected twin (not recorded which). This chain uses TRBV6-1 with TRBJ1-2. The CDR3 protein is CASSDRYDGYTF.